These T cell receptor beta chains were read from a single sample in a study of blood T cells in healthy people across ages. TCRdb re-called the 5' RACE reads with MiXCR, one entry per CDR3 protein. Of about a million distinct CDR3 sequences listed, under 40% are singletons. The sample taken for sequencing was blood. Receptors originate from a man aged 18-30 years in good health. Both conserved end residues are part of each CDR3. Each record gives: CDR3 protein, CDR3 DNA, J gene, D gene, V gene, clone size. D genes are given only for firm matches. Some rows mark clone size as missing; the rest say once, few, many or name a class of expanded clone.

CAISSDRGGTDTQYF | TGTGCCATCAGTTCGGACAGGGGCGGCACAGATACGCAGTATTTT | TRBJ2-3 | TRBD1 | TRBV10-3 | -
CSAETGIAAEAFF | TGCAGTGCGGAGACAGGGATCGCGGCTGAAGCTTTCTTT | TRBJ1-1 | TRBD1 | TRBV20-1 | -
CASSEYGANTEAFF | TGTGCCAGTTCCGAATATGGGGCGAACACTGAAGCTTTCTTT | TRBJ1-1 | - | TRBV25-1 | -
CSARELSAAKNLPLHF | TGCAGTGCTAGAGAATTGTCGGCGGCAAAAAATTTACCCCTCCACTTT | TRBJ1-6 | - | TRBV20-1 | -
CASDGFHSYNEQFF | TGTGCCAGCGACGGCTTTCACTCCTACAATGAGCAGTTCTTC | TRBJ2-1 | - | TRBV28 | -
CAWGDRYYGQYF | TGTGCCTGGGGGGACAGGTACTACGGGCAGTACTTC | TRBJ2-7 | TRBD1 | TRBV30 | -
CASSGPSGEAFF | TGCGCCAGCAGTGGCCCGTCGGGGGAAGCTTTCTTT | TRBJ1-1 | - | TRBV4-1 | -
CAIHRGAANNEQFF | TGTGCCATCCACCGTGGGGCCGCGAACAATGAGCAGTTCTTC | TRBJ2-1 | - | TRBV10-3 | few
CASSLTDAALAGSDEQYF | TGTGCCAGCAGCCTTACCGACGCAGCGCTAGCGGGGAGCGATGAGCAGTACTTC | TRBJ2-5 | TRBD2 | TRBV11-2 | -
CASSRGQGSEAFF | TGTGCCAGCAGTCGCGGACAGGGGTCTGAAGCTTTCTTT | TRBJ1-1 | TRBD1 | TRBV12-3/TRBV12-4 | few
CASSYDDRGGTEAFF | TGTGCCAGCAGTTATGACGACAGGGGCGGCACTGAAGCTTTCTTT | TRBJ1-1 | TRBD1 | TRBV6-5 | few
CASSQVIGQGGCQAFF | TGTGCCAGCAGCCAAGTGATAGGACAGGGGGGTTGTCAAGCTTTCTTT | TRBJ1-1 | TRBD1 | TRBV4-2 | few
CASSFQSSLYNEQFF | TGCGCCAGCAGCTTTCAGTCTTCCCTCTACAATGAGCAGTTCTTC | TRBJ2-1 | - | TRBV4-1 | -
CAIRGRTGPGRISYNSPLHF | TGTGCCATCAGGGGGAGGACAGGGCCCGGAAGGATATCCTATAATTCACCCCTCCACTTT | TRBJ1-6 | TRBD1 | TRBV10-3 | few
CASSLDGGLNIQYF | TGTGCCAGCAGCTTAGACGGGGGATTAAACATTCAGTACTTC | TRBJ2-4 | - | TRBV7-2 | few
CSARAPGQRLADTQYF | TGCAGTGCTAGAGCACCGGGACAGAGACTAGCAGATACGCAGTATTTT | TRBJ2-3 | - | TRBV20-1 | few
CASSGSSNTEAFF | TGTGCCAGCAGTGGATCATCGAACACTGAAGCTTTCTTT | TRBJ1-1 | - | TRBV25-1 | few
CASSSTAQNTEAFF | TGTGCCAGCAGTTCGACAGCGCAGAACACTGAAGCTTTCTTT | TRBJ1-1 | - | TRBV28 | -
CASKGVLTHNEQFF | TGTGCCAGCAAGGGGGTACTAACCCACAATGAGCAGTTCTTC | TRBJ2-1 | - | TRBV2 | few
CASSVGFFWAGANVLTF | TGTGCCAGCAGCGTAGGATTTTTCTGGGCTGGGGCCAACGTCCTGACTTTC | TRBJ2-6 | - | TRBV9 | -
CSARLLANHYEQYF | TGCAGTGCCCGGTTACTAGCTAACCATTACGAGCAGTACTTC | TRBJ2-7 | - | TRBV20-1 | -